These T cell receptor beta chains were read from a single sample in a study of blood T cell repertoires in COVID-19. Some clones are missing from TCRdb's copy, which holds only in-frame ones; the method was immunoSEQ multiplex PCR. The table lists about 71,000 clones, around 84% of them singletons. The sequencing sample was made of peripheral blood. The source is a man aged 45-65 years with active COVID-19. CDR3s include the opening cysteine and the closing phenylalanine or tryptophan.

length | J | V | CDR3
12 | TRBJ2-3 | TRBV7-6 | CASSLSEDTQYF
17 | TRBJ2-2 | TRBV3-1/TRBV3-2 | CASSHNRLAGGTGELFF
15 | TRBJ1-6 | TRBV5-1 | CASSLQGEGNSPLHF
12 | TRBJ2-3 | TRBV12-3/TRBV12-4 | CASSLSAGTQYF
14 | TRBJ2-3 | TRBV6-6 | CASSYTRGTDTQYF
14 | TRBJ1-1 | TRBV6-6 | CASSYSSVNTEAFF
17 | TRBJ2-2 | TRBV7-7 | CASSHPAGGPNTGELFF
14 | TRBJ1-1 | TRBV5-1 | CASRPEVARGEAFF
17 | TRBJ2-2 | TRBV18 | CASSHASLARNTGELFF
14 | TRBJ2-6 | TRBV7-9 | CASSYWSGANVLTF
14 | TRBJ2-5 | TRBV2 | CASLARPPQETQYF
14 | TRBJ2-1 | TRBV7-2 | CASSSSGLAYEQFF
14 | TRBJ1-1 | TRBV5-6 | CASSLGGLNTEAFF
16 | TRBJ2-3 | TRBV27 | CASSLMPAGVSDTQYF
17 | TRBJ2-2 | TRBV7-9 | CASSLGPGHPNTGELFF
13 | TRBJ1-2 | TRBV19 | CASSYGTGDGYTF
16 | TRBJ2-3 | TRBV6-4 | CASSWTSGGAADTQYF
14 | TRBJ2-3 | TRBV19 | CASSIRGGTDTQYF
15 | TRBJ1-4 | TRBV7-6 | CASSSSRGREEKLFF
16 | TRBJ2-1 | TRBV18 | CASRGLAGGSYNEQFF
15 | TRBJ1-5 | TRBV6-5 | CASGKQVSDNQPQHF
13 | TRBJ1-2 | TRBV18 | CASSPPAGYGYTF
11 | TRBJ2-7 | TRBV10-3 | CAISPSYEQYF
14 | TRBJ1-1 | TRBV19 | CASSRTVGGTEAFF
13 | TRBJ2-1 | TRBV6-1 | CASSEAPRDRQFF
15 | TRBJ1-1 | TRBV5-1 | CASSLGGEMNTEAFF
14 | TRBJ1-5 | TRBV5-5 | CASTFDTGWQPQHF
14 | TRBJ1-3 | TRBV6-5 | CASSYDSSGNTIYF
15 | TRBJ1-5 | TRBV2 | CASQRGGKGNQPQHF
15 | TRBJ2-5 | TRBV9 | CASSVAPGSQETQYF
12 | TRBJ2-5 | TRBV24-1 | CATSETSETQYF
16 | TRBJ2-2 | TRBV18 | CATTGQGARNTGELFF
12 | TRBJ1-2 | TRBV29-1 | CSVEGEGYGYTF
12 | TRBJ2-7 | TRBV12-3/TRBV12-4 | CASGTTSYEQYF
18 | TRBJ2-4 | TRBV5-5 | CASSLPQTTSGRGNIQYF